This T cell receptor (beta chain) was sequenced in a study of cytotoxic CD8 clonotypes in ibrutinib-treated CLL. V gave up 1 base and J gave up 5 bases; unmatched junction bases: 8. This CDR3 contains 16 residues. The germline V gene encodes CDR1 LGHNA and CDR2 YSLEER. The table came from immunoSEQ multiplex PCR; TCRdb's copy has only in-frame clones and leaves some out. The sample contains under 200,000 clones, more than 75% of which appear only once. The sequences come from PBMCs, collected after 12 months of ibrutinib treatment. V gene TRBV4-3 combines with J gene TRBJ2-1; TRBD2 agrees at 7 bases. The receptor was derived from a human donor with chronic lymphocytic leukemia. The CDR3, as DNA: TGCGCCAGCAGCCAAGTAACAGCGGGAAGCGACAATGAGCAGTTCTTC. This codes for CASSQVTAGSDNEQFF.